The clone carrying this TCR beta chain was detected a few times. The source of the sample is a study of cytomegalovirus exposure and HLA in healthy donors. Both 60 Vbeta primers and 13 Jbeta primers went into the PCR. Measured with immunoSEQ multiplex PCR; TCRdb has only the in-frame clones, and not every one. The sample yields roughly 130,000 clones, about four fifths seen once. CDR3 length equals 18 residues. Germline CDR1 reads SGHRS; CDR2 reads YFSETQ. Trimming took off 0 bases at V and 5 bases at J, with 23 bases between the two ends. The receptor was derived from a male donor in good health and CMV-seropositive. This rearrangement joins TRBV5-1 to TRBJ2-5; possible D gene TRBD1, 6 bases. Sequencing input: PBMCs. The DNA for the CDR3 is TGCGCCAGCAGCTTGGTTTTAGGAGGCAGGGGCCGTCCGGAGACCCAGTACTTC. Translated: CASSLVLGGRGRPETQYF. The full variable domain, in which reference TRBV5-1 and TRBJ2-5 provide the parts outside the CDR3, is KAGVTQTPRYLIKTRGQQVTLSCSPISGHRSVSWYQQTPGQGLQFLFEYFSETQRNKGNFPGRFSGRQFSNSRSEMNVSTLELGDSALYLCASSLVLGGRGRPETQYFGPGTRLLVL.